This TCR beta chain originates from a study of blood T cell repertoires in COVID-19. As handled by the study authors: Reference gene primer amplification in the assay estimated nucleated cell counts. Some clones are missing from TCRdb's copy, which holds only in-frame ones; the method was immunoSEQ multiplex PCR. Clonal size and the V and J genes are those of that table, whereas D and trimming came from the DNA. The sample includes over 250,000 clones, around 90% of them seen just once. Enrolled through a virtual design, the participants were between roughly 18 and 100 years of age and came from 24 US areas. Assignment of participants to cohorts was predicated upon participant-reported clinical history. Recovery meant two consecutive negative NP/OP PCR tests, professional clearance, or resolved symptoms. This CDR3 comprises 14 residues. The trim removed 6 bases at V and 8 bases at J, leaving 2 bases unmatched. Germline CDR1 reads KGHSH; CDR2 reads LQKENI.

The chain carries TRBV18 and TRBJ2-1; the match to TRBD2 covers 15 bases. Input material: PBMCs or T cells enriched from blood (not recorded which). The source is a woman under 40 who had recovered from COVID-19. The CDR3 sequence: CASSGLAGGYEQFF. CDR3 bases: TGTGCCAGCTCCGGACTAGCGGGAGGGTATGAGCAGTTCTTC.